This T cell receptor (beta chain) appears in the sequencing data of a study of T cells in women clearing cervical HPV infection. The assay was immunoSEQ multiplex PCR, and TCRdb's table has in-frame clones only and misses some. The sample has 25,000 to 35,000 clones. The J segment lost 2 bases and the V segment lost 6 bases, leaving 6 bases of the junction unmatched. The CDR3 extends over 16 amino acids. Germline CDR1 DFQATT, CDR2 SNEGSKA (reference sequence). Details on this clone: The read ends 3 residues early relative to the CDR3; the germline J gene fills the gap.

The sequenced sample consisted of blood buffy coat. This receptor was obtained from a woman between 18 and 70 years old with a cervical HPV16 infection that either progressed to CIN3+ or cleared (not recorded which). This chain links TRBV20-1 with TRBJ2-5; 16 positions match TRBD2. The part of the CDR3 DNA that was read is TGCAGTGCCGGGACTAGCGGGGGGGCGTGGCAAGAGACC. Amino acid sequence: CSAGTSGGAWQET. The whole CDR3 protein is CSAGTSGGAWQETQYF.